The entry below describes one T cell receptor beta chain. Germline V gene data show CDR1 as KGHDR and CDR2 as SFDVKD. Deletions cut 3 bases from V and 5 bases from J, with 8 bases between. This CDR3 region has 13 residues. TCRdb's table, derived via immunoSEQ multiplex PCR, lists solely in-frame clones and lacks some. The sample has 350,000 to 450,000 clones, 75% to 95% seen once. The data stem from a study of control samples from healthy donors and cancer patients. The chain combines TRBV24-1 with TRBJ2-3; D tentatively fits TRBD1 or TRBD2 (5 bases each). The TCR comes from a man in his forties with head and neck cancer. Sequencing was carried out using PBMCs. The CDR3 DNA reads TGTGCCACCAGTGATGGGGGAAGAGATACGCAGTATTTT. Residues: CATSDGGRDTQYF.